The 15 T cell receptor beta chains below were found in one sample sequenced in a study of blood T cell repertoires in COVID-19. Here immunoSEQ multiplex PCR was the method, and the copy in TCRdb shows in-frame clones only, minus some. The data contain hundreds of thousands of clones, around 89% of them seen just once; the ten biggest clones take up about an eighth. The sample consisted of peripheral blood. Receptor source: a woman aged 60 to 75 with acute or convalescent COVID-19.

The chain links TRBV2 to TRBJ2-6; 8 bases are a match to TRBD1. CDR3 length: 15 amino acids. Germline V gene sequence: CDR1 SNHLY, CDR2 FYNNEI. Germline trimming cut 8 bases from V and 0 bases from J; bases unmatched to any gene: 3. The CDR3 is CASRDRPSGANVLTF. In nucleotides, the CDR3 is TGTGCCAGCCGGGACAGGCCCTCTGGGGCCAACGTCCTGACTTTC.

V usage is TRBV18 and J usage is TRBJ1-2; the D gene is possibly TRBD1 (6 bases). V was clipped by 5 bases and J by 8 bases, with 15 bases between them. The CDR3 has 13 residues. Germline values: CDR1 KGHSH, CDR2 LQKENI. CDR3 bases: TGTGCCAGCTCAGGTCTAAACAGGGCCGGCTACACCTTC. Its protein is CASSGLNRAGYTF. Using reference TRBV18 and TRBJ1-2 for the parts outside the CDR3, the full variable domain is NAGVMQNPRHLVRRRGQEARLRCSPMKGHSHVYWYRQLPEEGLKFMVYLQKENIIDESGMPKERFSAEFPKEGPSILRIQQVVRGDSAAYFCASSGLNRAGYTFGSGTRLTVV.

The chain is built from TRBV6-5 and TRBJ1-6, with D perhaps matching TRBD1 (6 bases). Germline CDR1 and CDR2: MNHEY and SVGAGI. V was clipped by 5 bases and J by 4 bases, with 12 bases between them. This CDR3 spans 15 amino acids. CDR3 sequence: CASSPEDRYNSPLHF. In DNA, the CDR3 is TGTGCCAGCAGTCCAGAAGACAGGTATAATTCACCCCTCCACTTT.

The rearrangement joins TRBV9 to TRBJ2-7; TRBD1 matches 8 bases. The CDR3 is made up of 15 amino acids. V lost 0 bases and J lost 2; bases outside the gene matches: 4. Germline values: CDR1 SGDLS, CDR2 YYNGEE. CDR3 loop: CASSVADRGAYEQYF. Here the CDR3 DNA reads TGTGCCAGCAGCGTAGCTGACAGGGGAGCCTACGAGCAGTACTTC.

The V call is TRBV10-3, the J call TRBJ2-1; TRBD2 might be the D (7 bases). CDR3 length: 11 residues. Trimming stripped 10 bases from V and 8 bases from J, with 12 bases between. Germline assignment: CDR1 ENHRY and CDR2 SYGVKD. The CDR3: CATRGGDEQFF. CDR3 in DNA: TGTGCCACCAGAGGGGGGGATGAGCAGTTCTTC.

J is TRBJ1-1 and V is TRBV3-1 (or the pseudogene TRBV3-2), with TRBD1 matching over 9 bases. With 3 bases clipped from V and 1 base from J, the junction kept 6 bases outside the gene matches. Germline V gene data show CDR1 as LGHDT and CDR2 as YNNKEL (reference sequence). This CDR3 has 16 amino acids. CDR3 sequence reads: CASSHRNRGPNTEAFF. Here the CDR3 DNA reads TGTGCCAGCAGCCACCGTAACAGGGGGCCGAACACTGAAGCTTTCTTT.

V is TRBV7-8 and J is TRBJ1-2, with no clear D. Germline V gene lookup returns CDR1 SGHVS and CDR2 FQNEAQ. This CDR3 has 12 amino acids. V was clipped by 5 bases and J by 8 bases, with 12 bases between them. CDR3 nucleotides: TGTGCCAGCAGCCAAAACCTACGAGGCTACACCTTC. Its protein is CASSQNLRGYTF.

The chain combines TRBV25-1 with TRBJ2-1, with 7 bases that match TRBD1. Trimming removed 5 bases from V and 4 bases from J; junction bases left unmatched: 8. This CDR3 has 15 residues. Germline lookup yields CDR1 MGHDK and CDR2 SYGVNS. CDR3 sequence reads: CASSSPGQMYNEQFF. DNA of the CDR3: TGTGCCAGCAGTTCCCCGGGACAGATGTACAATGAGCAGTTCTTC.

The chain employs TRBV18 and TRBJ2-5; 10 bases fit TRBD2. CDR1 is KGHSH and CDR2 is LQKENI in the germline V gene. J was trimmed by 5 bases and V by 2 bases; bases with no gene match: 8. The CDR3 runs 16 residues. This CDR3 reads CASSPRIAGGYETQYF. In DNA form, the CDR3 reads TGTGCCAGCTCACCAAGGATAGCGGGAGGATATGAGACCCAGTACTTC.

V gene TRBV7-2 combines with J gene TRBJ2-5, with TRBD2 as a possible D gene (5 bases). Per germline, CDR1 SGHTA and CDR2 FQGNSA. With 7 bases removed from V and 5 bases from J, the gap between germline ends came to 17 bases. The CDR3 is 14 residues long. The CDR3 DNA reads as TGTGCCAGCAACTCCCGGGGTAGATTGGAGACCCAGTACTTC. Its translation: CASNSRGRLETQYF.

The J gene is TRBJ2-1, the V gene TRBV2; perhaps TRBD1 as D (5 bases). V gave up 7 bases and J gave up 16 bases, with 17 bases separating them. Germline V gene sequence: CDR1 SNHLY, CDR2 FYNNEI. The CDR3 is made up of 11 amino acids. CDR3 in amino acids: CASKGWQGEFF. Here the CDR3 DNA reads TGTGCCAGCAAGGGGTGGCAGGGTGAATTCTTC.

The J gene is TRBJ1-5, the V gene TRBV24-1, with D maybe TRBD1 (5 bases). The germline V gene encodes CDR1 KGHDR and CDR2 SFDVKD. Trimming pared 7 bases from V and 6 bases from J, leaving 15 bases between. The CDR3 sequence is 14 residues long. As DNA, the CDR3 is TGTGCCACCAGCCTGGGGGGTAGAGGTCAGCCCCAGCATTTT. Translation gives CATSLGGRGQPQHF.

J is TRBJ2-1 and V is TRBV11-3; 11 bases align to TRBD2. Germline V lookup: CDR1 SGHNT, CDR2 YENEEA. CDR3 length equals 14 residues. The V and J ends lost 5 bases and 7 bases, in that order; junction bases with no gene match: 4. The chain's CDR3 is CASSNSGGVNEQFF. DNA for the CDR3: TGTGCCAGCAGCAATAGCGGGGGGGTAAATGAGCAGTTCTTC.

The CDR3 DNA is TGTGCCAGCCGATCGCAGGGTGGGAATGAGCAGTTCTTC. Protein: CASRSQGGNEQFF. V usage is TRBV6-5 and J usage is TRBJ2-1; possible D gene TRBD1, 5 bases. The V and J ends lost 8 bases and 7 bases respectively, with 15 bases between them. This CDR3 has 13 residues. Germline V gives CDR1 MNHEY, CDR2 SVGAGI.

V usage is TRBV25-1 and J usage is TRBJ1-1; no firm D call. This CDR3 is built from 13 residues. V lost 4 bases and J lost 1, with 7 bases in between. The germline V gene has CDR1 MGHDK and CDR2 SYGVNS. The CDR3 spells CASSVSGNTEAFF. DNA for the CDR3: TGTGCCAGCAGTGTTTCGGGGAACACTGAAGCTTTCTTT.